The T cell receptor (beta chain) under discussion was sequenced for a study of siplizumab effects on memory and regulatory T cells. Findings and limits, study-wide: Roughly 80-97% of proliferating CD4+ or CD8+ clones lacked an assignable naive or memory phenotype. The naive T cell population seemed more diverse than memory cells and seemed a major contributor to the alloresponse. Among alloreactive clones, only a minor fraction mapped to unstimulated subsets.

Per-sample assaying covered about 10^5 TCR templates. Only in-frame clones appear in the TCRdb table, and some are missing; sequencing was by immunoSEQ multiplex PCR. The data show about 120,000 clones, with about 95% seen just once and 1.5% to 2% held by the top ten. This clone has a single count. Antigen: not known. Trimming took 1 base from V and 4 from J, leaving 9 bases between them. CDR1 and CDR2 (germline): SGHNT, YYREEE (reference sequence). The CDR3 covers 14 residues. This chain connects TRBV5-4 to TRBJ2-1; D is unresolved. Sequencing was done on a sample of non-Treg CD4+ T cells sorted from blood. The receptor was isolated from a human donor in good health. The CDR3 nucleotides are TGTGCCAGCAGCTTGTTATCCCGGTACAATGAGCAGTTCTTC. This codes for CASSLLSRYNEQFF.